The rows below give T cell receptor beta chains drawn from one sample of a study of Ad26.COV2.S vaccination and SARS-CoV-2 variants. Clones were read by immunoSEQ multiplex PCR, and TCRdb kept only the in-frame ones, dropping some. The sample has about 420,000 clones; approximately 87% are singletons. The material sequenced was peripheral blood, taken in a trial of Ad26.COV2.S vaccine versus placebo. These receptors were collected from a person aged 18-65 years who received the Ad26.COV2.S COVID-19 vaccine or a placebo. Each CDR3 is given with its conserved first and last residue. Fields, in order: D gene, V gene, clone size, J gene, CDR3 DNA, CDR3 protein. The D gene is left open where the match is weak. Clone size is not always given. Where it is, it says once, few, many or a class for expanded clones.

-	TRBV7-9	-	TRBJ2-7	TGTGCCAGCAGCTTAGAGCTCTACGAGCAGTACTTC	CASSLELYEQYF
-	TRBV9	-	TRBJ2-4	TGTGCCAGCAGCGCGGAGGGGATGTTAGCCAAAAACATTCAGTACTTC	CASSAEGMLAKNIQYF
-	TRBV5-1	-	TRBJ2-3	TGCGCCAGCAGCTTGTCGACCCTACGGGGAGATACGCAGTATTTT	CASSLSTLRGDTQYF
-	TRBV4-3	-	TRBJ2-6	TGCGCCAGCAGCCAAGCTGGGGCCAACGTCCTGACTTTC	CASSQAGANVLTF
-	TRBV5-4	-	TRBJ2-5	TGTGCCAGCAGCGGGGGAAGGTTTGGGGAATCAGAGACCCAGTACTTC	CASSGGRFGESETQYF
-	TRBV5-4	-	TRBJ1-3	TGTGCCAGCAGCTTGGACGGCACTCGAAACACCATATATTTT	CASSLDGTRNTIYF
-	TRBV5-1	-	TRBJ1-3	TGCGCCAGCAGCGCCGGGAATTATGGGAACACCATATATTTT	CASSAGNYGNTIYF
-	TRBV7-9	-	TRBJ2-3	TGTGCCAGCAGCCATGGGGGCACAGATACGCAGTATTTT	CASSHGGTDTQYF
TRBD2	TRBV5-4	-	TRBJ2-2	TGTGCCAGCAGCTTGGTAGGCGGGGGGGCCCCCGGGGAGCTGTTTTTT	CASSLVGGGAPGELFF
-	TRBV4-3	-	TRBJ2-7	TGCGCCAGCAGCCAAGATCTGATCCGGACAAACTCCTACGAGCAGTACTTC	CASSQDLIRTNSYEQYF
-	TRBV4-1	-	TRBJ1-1	TGCGCCAGCAGCCCCGGGGACCCAAGGCGGAACACTGAAGCTTTCTTT	CASSPGDPRRNTEAFF
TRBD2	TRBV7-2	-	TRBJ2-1	TGTGCCAGCAGCGTCTCCGGGACTAGCGGATACAATGAGCAGTTCTTC	CASSVSGTSGYNEQFF
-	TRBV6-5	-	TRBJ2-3	TGTGCCAGCAGGGCCAGCACAGATACGCAGTATTTT	CASRASTDTQYF
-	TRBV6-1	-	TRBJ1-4	TGTGCCAGCAGTGAAGCGGGGGGAACTAATGAAAAACTGTTTTTT	CASSEAGGTNEKLFF
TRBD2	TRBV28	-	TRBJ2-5	TGTGCCAGCAGTTCCCCGGGGGGGTGGGGTCCCCAAGAGACCCAGTACTTC	CASSSPGGWGPQETQYF
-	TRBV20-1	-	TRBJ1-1	TGCAGTGCTAGGTTCGGAGAAGCTTTCTTT	CSARFGEAFF
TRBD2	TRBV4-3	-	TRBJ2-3	TGCGCCAGCAGCCAAGGGCTAGCGGGGACTAGCACAGATACGCAGTATTTT	CASSQGLAGTSTDTQYF
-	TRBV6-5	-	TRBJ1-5	TGTGCCAGCAGTTACGTCCAGGGGCGGCAGCCCCAGCATTTT	CASSYVQGRQPQHF
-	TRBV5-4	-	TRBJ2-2	TGTGCCAGCAGCTTGGACGGAAACACCGGGGAGCTGTTTTTT	CASSLDGNTGELFF
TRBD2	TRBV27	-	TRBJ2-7	TGTGCCACCAGACTAGCGGGGGCATACGAGCAGTACTTC	CATRLAGAYEQYF
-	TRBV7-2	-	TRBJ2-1	TGTGCCAGCAGCTCCTCCGTTAACAGGGATAGAAATGAGCAGTTCTTC	CASSSSVNRDRNEQFF
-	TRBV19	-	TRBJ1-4	TGTGCCAGTAGGGACCGGGACAATGAAAAACTGTTTTTT	CASRDRDNEKLFF
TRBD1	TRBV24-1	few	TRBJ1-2	TGTGCCACCAGTGAACGCAGGGACAGGGGCTATGGCTACACCTTC	CATSERRDRGYGYTF
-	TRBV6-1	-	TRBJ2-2	TGTGCCAGCAGTGAAGAGGTGATCGAGGGGGGGTCCGGGGAGCTGTTTTTT	CASSEEVIEGGSGELFF
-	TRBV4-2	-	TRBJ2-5	TGTGCCAGCAGCCAAGGGGCTAACCAAGAGACCCAGTACTTC	CASSQGANQETQYF
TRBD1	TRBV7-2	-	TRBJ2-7	TGTGCCAGCAGCCCCGGAGGAACCCGACAGGGAATGTACGAGCAGTACTTC	CASSPGGTRQGMYEQYF
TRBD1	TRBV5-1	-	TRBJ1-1	TGCGCCAGCAGGCAGACAGGGGCGCGCACTGAAGCTTTCTTT	CASRQTGARTEAFF
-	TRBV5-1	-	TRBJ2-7	TGCGCCAGCAGCTTAGAGGTTCTTGGCTCCTACGAGCAGTACTTC	CASSLEVLGSYEQYF
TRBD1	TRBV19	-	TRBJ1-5	TGTGCCAGTAGTGTCACAGGGGGACAGAGCAATCAGCCCCAGCATTTT	CASSVTGGQSNQPQHF
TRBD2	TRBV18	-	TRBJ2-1	TGTGCCAGCTCACCACCGGGGGGTAGCGGGGGTAACAATGAGCAGTTCTTC	CASSPPGGSGGNNEQFF
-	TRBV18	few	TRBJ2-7	TGTGCCAGCTCACCAACAGGGCGAATATACGAGCAGTACTTC	CASSPTGRIYEQYF
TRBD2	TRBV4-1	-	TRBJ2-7	TGCGCCAGCAGCCAAGATGGGCGGGGGGGTTCCTACGAGCAGTACTTC	CASSQDGRGGSYEQYF
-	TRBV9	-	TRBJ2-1	TGTGCCAGCAGCGTAGACGGCTCTTACAATGAGCAGTTCTTC	CASSVDGSYNEQFF
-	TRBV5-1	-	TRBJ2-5	TGCGCCAGCCAACTAACCGGGCCCCAAGAGACCCAGTACTTC	CASQLTGPQETQYF
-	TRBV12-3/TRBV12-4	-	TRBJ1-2	TGTGCCAGCAGCAGGACAGTTACCACCTTC	CASSRTVTTF
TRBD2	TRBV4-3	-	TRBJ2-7	TGCGCCAGCAGCGCCGAGCGGGGACCGACCTACGAGCAGTACTTC	CASSAERGPTYEQYF
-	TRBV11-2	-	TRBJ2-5	TGTGCCAGCAGCCCCGTACGATCTCAAGAGACCCAGTACTTC	CASSPVRSQETQYF
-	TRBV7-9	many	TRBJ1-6	TGTGCCAGCAGCTCAACGGGGGACTCCGGTTCACCCCTCCACTTT	CASSSTGDSGSPLHF
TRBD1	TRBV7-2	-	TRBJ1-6	TGTGCCAGCAGCTCCAGGACAGGGGCGGATTCACCCCTCCACTTT	CASSSRTGADSPLHF
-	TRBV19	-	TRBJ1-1	TGTGCCAGTAGTATAACTGCAAACATGAACACTGAAGCTTTCTTT	CASSITANMNTEAFF
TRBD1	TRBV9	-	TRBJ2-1	TGTGCCAGCAGCGTGGACGGGACAGTGTACAATGAGCAGTTCTTC	CASSVDGTVYNEQFF
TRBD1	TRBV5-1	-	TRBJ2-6	TGCGCCAGCAGCCTACAGGGGGCCCCTGGGGCCAACGTCCTGACTTTC	CASSLQGAPGANVLTF
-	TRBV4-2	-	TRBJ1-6	TGTGCCAGCAGCCAAGGAAGTAATAATTCACCCCTCCACTTT	CASSQGSNNSPLHF
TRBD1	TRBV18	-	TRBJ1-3	TGTGCCAGCTCACCACTGTCCGTCCAGGGGGCCCCTGGAAACACCATATATTTT	CASSPLSVQGAPGNTIYF
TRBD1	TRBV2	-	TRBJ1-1	TGTGCCAGCCATCGGGACAGGGGGGCTCCTGAAGCTTTCTTT	CASHRDRGAPEAFF
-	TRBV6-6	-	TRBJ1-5	TGTGCCAGCAGTTACGAGAGGCAGGGGCAGCCCCAGCATTTT	CASSYERQGQPQHF
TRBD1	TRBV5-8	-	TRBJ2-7	TGTGCCAGCAGCTTGGGACAGGGGTACTACGAGCAGTACTTC	CASSLGQGYYEQYF
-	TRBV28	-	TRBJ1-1	TGTGCCTCTTCGGGGGCCATGAACACTGAAGCTTTCTTT	CASSGAMNTEAFF
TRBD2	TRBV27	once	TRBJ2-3	TGTGCCAGCAGGTGGGGACTAGTTGGGGGCACAGATACGCAGTATTTT	CASRWGLVGGTDTQYF
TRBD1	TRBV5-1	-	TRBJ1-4	TGCGCCAGCAGCTATACAGGGGGCACGACTAATGAAAAACTGTTTTTT	CASSYTGGTTNEKLFF
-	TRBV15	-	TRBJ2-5	TGTGCCACCAGCAGAGAACCGGCTAGAGTCGAGACCCAGTACTTC	CATSREPARVETQYF
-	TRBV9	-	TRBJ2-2	TGTGCCAGCAGCGTAGACTCCCGGGACCCGAACACCGGGGAGCTGTTTTTT	CASSVDSRDPNTGELFF
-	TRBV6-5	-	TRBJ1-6	TGTGCCAGCAGTCCGACGGGACTGTATAATTCACCCCTCCACTTT	CASSPTGLYNSPLHF
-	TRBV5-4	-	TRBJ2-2	TGTGCCAGCAGCCTTAAAGGAGCCGGGGAGCTATTTTTT	CASSLKGAGELFF
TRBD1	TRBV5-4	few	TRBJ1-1	TGTGCCAGCAGCGCGGACAGGTCCACTGAAGCTTTCTTT	CASSADRSTEAFF
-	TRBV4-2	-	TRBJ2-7	TGTGCCAGCAGCCTCATCTCAGGGTCCCTTGGGGGGCTCTACGAGCAGTACTTC	CASSLISGSLGGLYEQYF
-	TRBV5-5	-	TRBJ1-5	TGTGCCAGCAGCTTGGAGGGTCCAGGAGTCGGTCAGCCCCAGCATTTT	CASSLEGPGVGQPQHF
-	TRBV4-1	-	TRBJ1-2	TGCGCCAGCAGCCAAGATCTGCGGGGTTTAGATGGCTACACCTTC	CASSQDLRGLDGYTF
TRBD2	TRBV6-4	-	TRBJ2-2	TGTGCCAGCAGCCTACTAGCGGGGACTACCGGGGAGCTGTTTTTT	CASSLLAGTTGELFF
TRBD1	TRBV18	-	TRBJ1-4	TGTGCCAGCTCGCGCTACAGGGGGGTTGCTGAAAAACTGTTTTTT	CASSRYRGVAEKLFF